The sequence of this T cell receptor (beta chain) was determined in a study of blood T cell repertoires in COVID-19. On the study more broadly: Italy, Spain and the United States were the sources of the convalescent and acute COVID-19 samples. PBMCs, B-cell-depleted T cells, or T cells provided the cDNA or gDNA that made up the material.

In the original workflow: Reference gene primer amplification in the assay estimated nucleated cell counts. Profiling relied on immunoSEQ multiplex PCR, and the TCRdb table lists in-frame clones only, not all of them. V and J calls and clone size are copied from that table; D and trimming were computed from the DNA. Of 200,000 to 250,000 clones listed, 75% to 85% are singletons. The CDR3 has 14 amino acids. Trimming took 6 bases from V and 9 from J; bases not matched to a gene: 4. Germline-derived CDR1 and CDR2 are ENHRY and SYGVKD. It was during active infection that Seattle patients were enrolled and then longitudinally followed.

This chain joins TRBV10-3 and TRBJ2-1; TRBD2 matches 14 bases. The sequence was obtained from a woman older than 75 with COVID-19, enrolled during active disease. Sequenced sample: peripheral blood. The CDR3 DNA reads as TGTGCCATCAGCGGGACTAGCGGGAGTTTTGAGCAGTTCTTC. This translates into CAISGTSGSFEQFF.